This T cell receptor beta chain is from a study of OX40 agonist ivuxolimab in advanced cancers. Across the study: Earlier anti-PD-1, anti-PD-L1 or anti-CTLA-4 therapy was permitted; less than 50% had received some. Study outcomes and limitations: Fewer expanded clones were found on average in CD4+ than in CD8+ T cells.

In germline, CDR1 is SGHDN, CDR2 FVKESK. The CDR3 totals 11 residues. V was pared by 4 bases and J by 1 base, with 2 bases between. This clone occurred once. What it binds is not known. Only in-frame clones appear in the TCRdb table, and some are missing; sequencing was by immunoSEQ multiplex PCR. The repertoire holds 45,000 to 50,000 clones, with roughly 85% as singletons. The source of this sequence is an adult with an advanced solid tumor such as melanoma, head and neck, liver or kidney cancer. The sequencing here drew on CD4+ or CD8+ T cells sorted from blood, taken in a trial of the OX40 agonist ivuxolimab. The V call is TRBV14, the J call TRBJ2-7; D not resolved. CDR3 region: CASSLSYEQYF. The CDR3 DNA is TGTGCCAGCAGCCTTTCCTACGAGCAGTACTTC.